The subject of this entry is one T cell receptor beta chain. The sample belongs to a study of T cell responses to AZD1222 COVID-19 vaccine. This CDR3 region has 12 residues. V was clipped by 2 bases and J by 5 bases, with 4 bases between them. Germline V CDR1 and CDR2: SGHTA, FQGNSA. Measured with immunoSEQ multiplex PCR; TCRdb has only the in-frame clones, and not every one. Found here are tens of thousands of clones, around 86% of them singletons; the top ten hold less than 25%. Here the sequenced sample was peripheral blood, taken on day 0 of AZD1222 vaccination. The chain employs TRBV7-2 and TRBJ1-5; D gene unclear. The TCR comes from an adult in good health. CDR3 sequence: CASSLFDQPQHF. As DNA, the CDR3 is TGTGCCAGCAGCTTATTCGATCAGCCCCAGCATTTT.